This TCR beta chain is drawn from a study of regulatory T cells in long-lasting Graves disease. Overall study: Over-5-year antithyroid drug use with positive TSH receptor antibodies defined persistent Graves' disease in the study.

This clonotype was recorded at least ten times. Its antigen is still unknown. Combining iRepertoire HTBI primers with Arm-PCR of CDR3 regions, the authors built TCR beta libraries. TCRdb used MiXCR to reprocess the multiplex PCR reads, holding one entry per CDR3 protein. Counted here are about 310,000 distinct CDR3 sequences, around 21% occurring once; the ten biggest clones make up just over 55%. Time point indicated: persistent/refractory GD, antithyroid drugs over 5 years with positive TRAb. PBMC RNA served as the TCR library source. Peripheral blood, Nine milliliters per patient, was collected in EDTA tubes. The study, taken as a whole, reports: Accuracy could have been hurt by small sample size.

The origin of this receptor is a female donor with Graves disease. Sequencing was performed on peripheral blood mononuclear cells (PBMCs), taken when the disease was refractory, from a patient treated with antithyroid drugs.

CDR3 sequence: CASSLGAGSGAFF. As DNA, the CDR3 is TGCGCCAGCAGCTTGGGGGCCGGCAGTGGTGCTTTCTTT. The V gene is TRBV5-1, the J gene TRBJ1-1; no clear D gene. Germline-derived CDR1 and CDR2 are SGHRS and YFSETQ. This CDR3 comprises 13 residues. Trimming shortened V by 0 bases and J by 11 bases, and 14 bases separated the two germline ends.